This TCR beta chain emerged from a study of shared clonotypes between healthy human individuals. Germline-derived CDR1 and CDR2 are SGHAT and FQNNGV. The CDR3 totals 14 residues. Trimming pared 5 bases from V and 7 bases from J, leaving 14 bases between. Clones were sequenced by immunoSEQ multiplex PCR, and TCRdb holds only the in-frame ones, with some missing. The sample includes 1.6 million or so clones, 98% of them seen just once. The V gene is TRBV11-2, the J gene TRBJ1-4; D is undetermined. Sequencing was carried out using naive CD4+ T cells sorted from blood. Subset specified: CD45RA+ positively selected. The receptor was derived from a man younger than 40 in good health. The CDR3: CASSPLRRVEKLFF. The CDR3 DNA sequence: TGTGCCAGCAGCCCGCTCCGGCGGGTTGAAAAACTGTTTTTT. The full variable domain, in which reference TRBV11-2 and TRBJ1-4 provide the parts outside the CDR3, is EAGVAQSPRYKIIEKRQSVAFWCNPISGHATLYWYQQILGQGPKLLIQFQNNGVVDDSQLPKDRFSAERLKGVDSTLKIQPAKLEDSAVYLCASSPLRRVEKLFFGSGTQLSVL.